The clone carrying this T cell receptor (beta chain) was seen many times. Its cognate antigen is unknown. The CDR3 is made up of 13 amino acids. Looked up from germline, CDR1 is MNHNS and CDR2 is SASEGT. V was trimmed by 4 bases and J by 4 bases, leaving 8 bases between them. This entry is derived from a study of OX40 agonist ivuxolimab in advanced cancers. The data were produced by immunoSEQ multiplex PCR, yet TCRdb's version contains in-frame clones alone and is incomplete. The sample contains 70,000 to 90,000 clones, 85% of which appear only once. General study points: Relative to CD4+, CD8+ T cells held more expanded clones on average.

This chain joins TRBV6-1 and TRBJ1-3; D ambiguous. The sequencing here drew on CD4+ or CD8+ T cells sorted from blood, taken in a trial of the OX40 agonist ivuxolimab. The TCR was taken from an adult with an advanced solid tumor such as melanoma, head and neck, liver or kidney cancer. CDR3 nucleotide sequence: TGTGCCAGCAGTGCTAACCCGGGAAACACCATATATTTT. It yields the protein CASSANPGNTIYF.